This T cell receptor (beta chain) comes out of a study of shared clonotypes between healthy human individuals. In the study overall: CD8 memory received one plate per donor, CD8 naive two, CD4 memory three and CD4 naive three. Whole-study results and caveats: The sharing of about 5% of naive CD4 clonotypes was seen across a handful of donors.

Sequencing used immunoSEQ multiplex PCR; TCRdb keeps in-frame clones, though not all of them. The repertoire consists of over 850,000 clones, with approximately 80% occurring once and the leading ten covering more than 0.45%. This CDR3 is built from 14 residues. The germline V gene has CDR1 SGHRS and CDR2 YFSETQ. Trimming at V came to 7 bases and at J to 0 bases, leaving 5 bases not matched to a gene. In its sample, this clone was seen once. What it binds is not known. The receptor was isolated from a man aged 18 to 30 in good health. Some clones in this sample may be carry-over from other donors' samples. V and J are TRBV5-1 and TRBJ2-7; 9 bases are a match to TRBD1. The sequenced material came from memory CD4+ T cells from PBMCs. Subset: CD45RA-negative fraction. The CDR3 DNA is TGCGCCAGCGCAACAGGGGGCAACTCCTACGAGCAGTACTTC. Translation gives CASATGGNSYEQYF.